The clone carrying this TCR beta chain came up once. Method: immunoSEQ multiplex PCR; TCRdb's copy keeps in-frame clones and lacks some. Here the sample spans roughly 700,000 clones, roughly 88% being singletons. V was pared by 6 bases and J by 2 bases, with 4 bases of the junction left unmatched. Germline loops: CDR1 MRHNA, CDR2 SNTAGT. This CDR3 comprises 14 residues. The data stem from a study of shared T cell receptors in the human thymus. These data were also filed under a second study, of human thymus T cells. That paper adds: Thymic and blood repertoires seemed to show skewed V and J gene use.

The genes are TRBV6-4 and TRBJ2-7; 10 bases map to TRBD1. The sample was thymocytes. The source is a boy less than two years old with a congenital heart defect. CDR3 nucleotide sequence: TGTGCCAGCAGGTCCGGGACAGGGGCCTACGAGCAGTACTTC. Its translation is CASRSGTGAYEQYF.